This TCR beta chain was observed in a study of T cell repertoires in cytomegalovirus infection. Study context: Both CMV infection and a matching HLA type were indicated by public TCR beta signatures. Study results and caveats: HLA-C-restricted, CMV-specific TCR beta clonotypes were dominant ex vivo. There were carriers of CMV plus the relevant HLA, and cumulative public TCR beta family frequency identified them.

TCRdb processed the reads anew with MiXCR; each CDR3 protein has one entry. This sample has 110,000 to 150,000 distinct CDR3 sequences, with approximately 30% found just once. Notes on this clonotype: What it binds is unknown.

Trimming pared 8 bases from V and 6 bases from J, leaving 22 bases between. There are 14 residues in the CDR3. CDR1 is SQVTM, CDR2 ANQGSEA, per germline. This specimen was CD8+ T cells from cultured PBMCs, taken from culture after CMV antigen stimulation. V and J are TRBV29-1 and TRBJ1-1; D gene ambiguous. The receptor comes from a human donor in good health (CMV status not recorded). Some clones in this sample may be carry-over from other donors' samples. CDR3 nucleotide sequence: TGCAGCACCCGAGGAAGTACCGGAGGGCCTGAAGCTTTCTTT. Translated, it gives CSTRGSTGGPEAFF.